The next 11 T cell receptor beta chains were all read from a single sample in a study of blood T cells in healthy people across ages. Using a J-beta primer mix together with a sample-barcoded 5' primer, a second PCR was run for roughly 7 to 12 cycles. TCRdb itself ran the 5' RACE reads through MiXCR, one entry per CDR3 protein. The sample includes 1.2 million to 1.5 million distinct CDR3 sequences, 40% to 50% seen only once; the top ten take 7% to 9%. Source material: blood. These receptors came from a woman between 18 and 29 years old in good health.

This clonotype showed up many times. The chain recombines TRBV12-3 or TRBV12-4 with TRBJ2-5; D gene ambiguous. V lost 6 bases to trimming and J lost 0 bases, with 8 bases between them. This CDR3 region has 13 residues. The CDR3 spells CASSFYDQETQYF. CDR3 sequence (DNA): TGTGCCAGCAGCTTTTACGACCAAGAGACCCAGTACTTC.

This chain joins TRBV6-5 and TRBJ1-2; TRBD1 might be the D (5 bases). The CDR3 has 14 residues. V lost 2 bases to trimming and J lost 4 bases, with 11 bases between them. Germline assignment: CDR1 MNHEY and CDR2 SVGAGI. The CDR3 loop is CASSYRGTAYGYTF. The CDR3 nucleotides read TGTGCCAGCAGTTACCGCGGGACGGCCTATGGCTACACCTTC.

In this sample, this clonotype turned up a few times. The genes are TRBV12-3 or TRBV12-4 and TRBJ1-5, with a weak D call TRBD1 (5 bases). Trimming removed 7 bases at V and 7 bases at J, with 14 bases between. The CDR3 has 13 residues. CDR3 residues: CASTLRAWQPQHF. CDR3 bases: TGTGCCAGCACCCTCAGGGCTTGGCAGCCCCAGCATTTT.

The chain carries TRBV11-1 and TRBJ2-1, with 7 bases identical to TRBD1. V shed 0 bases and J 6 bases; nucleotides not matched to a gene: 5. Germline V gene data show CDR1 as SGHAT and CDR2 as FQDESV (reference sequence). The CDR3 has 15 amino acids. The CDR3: CASSLALGQSNEQFF. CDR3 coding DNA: TGTGCCAGCAGCTTAGCGCTGGGACAGTCCAATGAGCAGTTCTTC. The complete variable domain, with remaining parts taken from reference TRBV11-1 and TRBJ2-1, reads EAEVAQSPRYKITEKSQAVAFWCDPISGHATLYWYRQILGQGPELLVQFQDESVVDDSQLPKDRFSAERLKGVDSTLKIQPAELGDSAMYLCASSLALGQSNEQFFGPGTRLTVL.

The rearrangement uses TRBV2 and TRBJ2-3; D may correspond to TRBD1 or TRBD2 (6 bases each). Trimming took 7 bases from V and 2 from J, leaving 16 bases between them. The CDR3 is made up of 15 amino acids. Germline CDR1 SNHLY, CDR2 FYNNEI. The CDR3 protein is CASTRGGQATDTQYF. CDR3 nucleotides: TGTGCCAGCACTCGAGGGGGGCAGGCCACAGATACGCAGTATTTT.

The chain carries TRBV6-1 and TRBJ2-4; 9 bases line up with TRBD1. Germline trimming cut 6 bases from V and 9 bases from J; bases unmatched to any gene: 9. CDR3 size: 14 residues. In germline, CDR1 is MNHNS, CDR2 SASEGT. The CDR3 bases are TGTGCCAGCAGGACGGGACAGGGTGTAGGCATTCAGTACTTC. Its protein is CASRTGQGVGIQYF.

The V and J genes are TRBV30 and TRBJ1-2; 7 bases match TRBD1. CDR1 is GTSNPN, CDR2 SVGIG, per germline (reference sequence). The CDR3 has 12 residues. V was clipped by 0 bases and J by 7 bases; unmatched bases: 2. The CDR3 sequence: CAWSVGQAGYTF. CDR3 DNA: TGTGCCTGGAGTGTAGGACAGGCTGGCTACACCTTC.

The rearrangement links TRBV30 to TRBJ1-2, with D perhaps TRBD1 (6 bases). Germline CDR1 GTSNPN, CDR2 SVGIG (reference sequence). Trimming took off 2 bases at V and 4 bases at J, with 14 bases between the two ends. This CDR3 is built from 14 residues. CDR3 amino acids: CAWSPGQRSYGYTF. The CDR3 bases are TGTGCCTGGAGTCCTGGACAGCGATCCTATGGCTACACCTTC.

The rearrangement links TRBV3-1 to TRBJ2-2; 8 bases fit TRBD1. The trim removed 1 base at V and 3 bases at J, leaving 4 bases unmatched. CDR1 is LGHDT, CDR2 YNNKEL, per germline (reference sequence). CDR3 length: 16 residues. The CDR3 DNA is TGTGCCAGCAGCCAAGGACAGGGGAGATACACCGGGGAGCTGTTTTTT. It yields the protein CASSQGQGRYTGELFF.

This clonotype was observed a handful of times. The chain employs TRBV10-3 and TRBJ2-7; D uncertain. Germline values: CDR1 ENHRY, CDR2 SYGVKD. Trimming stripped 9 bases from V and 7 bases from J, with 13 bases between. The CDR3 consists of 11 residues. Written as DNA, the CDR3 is TGTGCCATAGGATCCTACAATGAGCAGTACTTC. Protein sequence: CAIGSYNEQYF.

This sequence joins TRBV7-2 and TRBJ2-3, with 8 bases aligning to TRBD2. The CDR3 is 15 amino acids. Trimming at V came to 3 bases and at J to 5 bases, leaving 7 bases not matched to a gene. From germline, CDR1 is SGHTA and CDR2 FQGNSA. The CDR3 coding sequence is TGTGCCAGCAGCTTTATAGCGGGGCCACGAGATACGCAGTATTTT. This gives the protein CASSFIAGPRDTQYF.